The T cell receptor (beta chain) under discussion was sequenced for a study of T-cell reconstitution after alpha-beta-depleted transplantation in children. Whole-study results and caveats: At the one-year point after transplant, T-cell counts and TCRbeta diversity were found to come mostly from T cells that had been newly produced. The study reportedly traced alpha-beta T cells about two months after transplant to several hundred expanded graft clones.

The CDR3 sequence is 12 residues long. Trimming shortened V by 6 bases and J by 1 base, and 9 bases separated the two germline ends. Germline V gene lookup returns CDR1 SQVTM and CDR2 ANQGSEA. Many counts were recorded for this clonotype. Its specificity is not known. For TCRbeta, the library was prepared with unique molecular identifiers. TCRdb itself ran the PCR reads through MiXCR, one entry per CDR3 protein. The table has around 500,000 distinct CDR3 sequences, 20% to 25% seen once. The clonotype was recovered from a boy less than two years old who had a stem cell transplant for acute myeloid leukemia, so the T cells may come from the graft donor. Material: PBMCs, mostly from graft donor cells, obtained 360 days after TCRalphabeta/CD19-depleted stem cell transplant. This chain joins TRBV29-1 and TRBJ1-1, with unresolved D. The CDR3 loop is CSVAHRNTEAFF. Here the CDR3 DNA reads TGCAGCGTCGCCCATAGGAACACTGAAGCTTTCTTT.